This TCR beta chain was sequenced for a study of blood T cell repertoires in COVID-19. This clone was detected only once. The CDR3 is 14 residues long. Per the germline V gene, CDR1 is SGDLS and CDR2 is YYNGEE. After removal of 4 bases from V and 2 bases from J, the junction contained 3 bases not matched to a gene. Sequenced by immunoSEQ multiplex PCR; TCRdb stores in-frame clones only, minus some. The sample carries about 250,000 clones, roughly nine tenths recorded once. Specimen: peripheral blood. This TCR derives from a middle-aged woman who had recovered from COVID-19. The chain employs TRBV9 and TRBJ1-3; 7 nucleotides align to TRBD1. CDR3: CASSFGTAGNTIYF. Written as DNA, the CDR3 is TGTGCCAGCAGCTTCGGGACAGCTGGAAACACCATATATTTT.